The rows below give T cell receptor beta chains drawn from one sample of a study of human T cells and chemical hapten exposure. MiXCR was run by TCRdb on the RACE reads, yielding one entry per CDR3 protein. The sample records about 80,000 distinct CDR3 sequences, approximately 10% being singletons. Specimen: whole blood, collected in connection with sensitization to the hapten diphenylcyclopropenone (DPC). These receptors all stem from a man younger than 35 with alopecia areata. Some clones in this sample may be carry-over from other donors' samples. Both conserved end residues are part of each CDR3. The order of the fields is clone size, J gene, V gene, D gene, CDR3 length, CDR3 DNA, CDR3 protein. A D gene is named only where the DNA matches it firmly. For some rows the clone size is stated as once, few or many, or as a class when expanded; others skip it.

NA | TRBJ2-3 | TRBV7-3 | NA | 14 | TGTGCCAGCAGCTTAGCTCTAGGGTCAGATACGCAGTATTTT | CASSLALGSDTQYF
NA | TRBJ1-4 | TRBV20-1 | TRBD1 | 13 | TGCAGTGCTAAGACAGGGGCGATCGAAAAACTGTTTTTT | CSAKTGAIEKLFF
many | TRBJ2-2 | TRBV6-5 | NA | 13 | TGTGCCAGCAGTTATTGGGCCACCGGGGAGCTGTTTTTT | CASSYWATGELFF
few | TRBJ2-2 | TRBV19 | NA | 14 | TGTGCCAGTAGTATCGGCAGGGGCACCGGGGAGCTGTTTTTT | CASSIGRGTGELFF
many | TRBJ2-1 | TRBV29-1 | TRBD2 | 13 | TGCAGCGCAGGAGCGGGAGCGGGGGGTGAGCAGTTCTTC | CSAGAGAGGEQFF
many | TRBJ1-6 | TRBV11-2 | TRBD1 | 15 | TGTGCCAGCAGCTTCCGCGGGACAGAAGGGTCACCCCTCCACTTT | CASSFRGTEGSPLHF
few | TRBJ2-1 | TRBV11-2 | TRBD1 | 16 | TGTGCCAGCAGCTCATTCAGGGGGAGCTCCTACAATGAGCAGTTCTTC | CASSSFRGSSYNEQFF
NA | TRBJ1-5 | TRBV18 | NA | 13 | TGTGCCAGCTCCTCTTCTAGGTATCAGCCCCAGCATTTT | CASSSSRYQPQHF
many | TRBJ2-3 | TRBV7-3 | NA | 15 | TGTGCCAGCAGATTCACCTCGGGGGAGACAGATACGCAGTATTTT | CASRFTSGETDTQYF
many | TRBJ1-4 | TRBV14 | TRBD1 | 14 | TGTGCCAGCAGCCACAGGGGGCGACGTGAAAAACTGTTTTTT | CASSHRGRREKLFF
few | TRBJ2-5 | TRBV7-6 | NA | 14 | TGTGCCAGCAGCTTACACTTGGGGCAAGAGACCCAGTACTTC | CASSLHLGQETQYF
few | TRBJ1-1 | TRBV20-1 | TRBD1 | 14 | TGCAGTGCTAGGAGGACAGGGGCGAACACTGAAGCTTTCTTT | CSARRTGANTEAFF
NA | TRBJ1-1 | TRBV25-1 | TRBD1 | 15 | TGTGCCAGCAGTGCATACAGGGGCGAGGGCACTGAAGCTTTCTTT | CASSAYRGEGTEAFF
few | TRBJ1-2 | TRBV7-3 | NA | 12 | TGTGCCAGCAGCTTGCCCGGGATGGATGTCACCTTC | CASSLPGMDVTF
NA | TRBJ2-1 | TRBV5-1 | NA | 17 | TGCGCCAGCAGCTTGGAACTCTCGGCCGGACCCTACAATGAGCAGTTCTTC | CASSLELSAGPYNEQFF
many | TRBJ2-3 | TRBV27 | NA | 17 | TGTGCCAGCAGTTTATCAGATCGCGCTTACGGGACAGATACGCAGTATTTT | CASSLSDRAYGTDTQYF
NA | TRBJ1-4 | TRBV28 | TRBD1 | 17 | TGTGCCAGCAGTTGGGTGCAGGGGGCAAGATTTGGAGAAAAACTGTTTTTT | CASSWVQGARFGEKLFF
few | TRBJ2-1 | TRBV28 | NA | 15 | TGTGCCAGCAGTTTTGGACAGACCCGTTACAATGAGCAGTTCTTC | CASSFGQTRYNEQFF
NA | TRBJ2-2 | TRBV11-1 | NA | 14 | TGTGCCAGCAGCTATCGGAGGAACCCCGGGGAGCTGTTTTTT | CASSYRRNPGELFF
NA | TRBJ1-1 | TRBV7-6 | NA | 16 | TGTGCCAGCAGCCAGGACCCCCAATCCGAGGACACTGAAGCTTTCTTT | CASSQDPQSEDTEAFF
many | TRBJ2-5 | TRBV10-2 | NA | 13 | TGCGCCAGCGGGAGACAGCACCAAGAGACCCAGTACTTC | CASGRQHQETQYF
many | TRBJ2-7 | TRBV29-1 | NA | 12 | TGCAGCGTTGAATCCGGCCTCTACGAGCAGTACTTC | CSVESGLYEQYF
NA | TRBJ2-1 | TRBV11-3 | TRBD2 | 15 | TGTGCCAGCAGCGAACTAGCGGGGGGGCTCAATGAGCAGTTCTTC | CASSELAGGLNEQFF
many | TRBJ2-1 | TRBV28 | TRBD2 | 15 | TGTGCCAGCAGCCGCGGACTAGTCCCCTACAATGAGCAGTTCTTC | CASSRGLVPYNEQFF
many | TRBJ1-1 | TRBV4-2 | NA | 15 | TGTGCCAGCAGCCAAGAAGGCAGGGCGAAGGCTGAAGCTTTCTTT | CASSQEGRAKAEAFF
many | TRBJ2-2 | TRBV3-1 | TRBD2 | 18 | TGTGCCAGCAGCCGAGTCTACCAGCGGGGGTCGAACACCGGGGAGCTGTTTTTT | CASSRVYQRGSNTGELFF
many | TRBJ1-5 | TRBV12-3/TRBV12-4 | TRBD1 | 16 | TGTGCCAGCAGACCGACAGGGCGAGGGAGCAATCAGCCCCAGCATTTT | CASRPTGRGSNQPQHF
many | TRBJ2-5 | TRBV7-3 | NA | 13 | TGTGCCAGCAGCCTTAGCCTCCAAGAGACCCAGTACTTC | CASSLSLQETQYF
many | TRBJ1-1 | TRBV6-6 | NA | 13 | TGTGCCAGCAGCCAACTTGGGGGCACTGAAGCTTTCTTT | CASSQLGGTEAFF
many | TRBJ1-5 | TRBV6-2/TRBV6-3 | NA | 15 | TGTGCCAGCAGGCGGACAGTAAACAGCAATCAGCCCCAGCATTTT | CASRRTVNSNQPQHF
few | TRBJ1-1 | TRBV29-1 | TRBD1 | 12 | TGCAGCGTAGGACAGGGGAGGACTGAAGCTTTCTTT | CSVGQGRTEAFF
few | TRBJ1-2 | TRBV18 | NA | 13 | TGTGCCAGCTCACCAGCAAGAGCATATGGCTACACCTTC | CASSPARAYGYTF
NA | TRBJ1-1 | TRBV18 | NA | 14 | TGTGCCAGCTCACCACCGTCGGTCGTGGCTCGAGCTTTCTTT | CASSPPSVVARAFF
NA | TRBJ2-2 | TRBV7-6 | NA | 14 | TGTGCCAGCAGACCGCCGGAGTACACCGGGGAGCTGTTTTTT | CASRPPEYTGELFF
NA | TRBJ2-1 | TRBV3-1 | TRBD1 | 18 | TGTGCCAGCAGCCAAGCGGACAGGGGGCTCCTAGAGGGGAATGAGCAGTTCTTC | CASSQADRGLLEGNEQFF
many | TRBJ1-5 | TRBV6-2/TRBV6-3 | TRBD1 | 19 | TGTGCCAGCAGCCTAGACAGGGGGCTTAGAAGTTGGAGCAATCAGCCCCAGCATTTT | CASSLDRGLRSWSNQPQHF
many | TRBJ2-7 | TRBV19 | NA | 12 | TGTGCCAGTAGTCCCCGTGGAGGGGAGCAGTACTTC | CASSPRGGEQYF
few | TRBJ1-1 | TRBV20-1 | NA | 13 | TGCAGTGCTAGAGGACAGTCGAACACTGAAGCTTTCTTT | CSARGQSNTEAFF
NA | TRBJ1-5 | TRBV21-1 | NA | 11 | TGTGCCAGCAGTGGAATGGGGCCCCAGCATTTT | CASSGMGPQHF
few | TRBJ1-5 | TRBV28 | NA | 15 | TGTGCCAGCAGTTTACGGGGGGTAGGACGTCAGCCCCAGCATTTT | CASSLRGVGRQPQHF
few | TRBJ2-7 | TRBV5-6 | NA | 13 | TGTGCCAGCAGCATACGGAGGAAGATCCGGCAGTACTTC | CASSIRRKIRQYF
many | TRBJ2-7 | TRBV20-1 | NA | 13 | TGCAGTGCTAGACATGGGGGGACCTACGAGCAGTACTTC | CSARHGGTYEQYF
few | TRBJ1-1 | TRBV4-3 | NA | 14 | TGCGCCAGCAGCCAAGTTCACAGCCCGAGGGAAGCTTTCTTT | CASSQVHSPREAFF
NA | TRBJ1-4 | TRBV29-1 | TRBD1 | 12 | TGCAGCGTCCTAGGACAGGATGAAAAACTGTTTTTT | CSVLGQDEKLFF
many | TRBJ2-2 | TRBV7-6 | TRBD2 | 15 | TGTGCCAGCAGCTCCGGGACTAGTGCAACCGGGGAGCTGTTTTTT | CASSSGTSATGELFF
few | TRBJ1-1 | TRBV21-1 | NA | 16 | TGTGCCAGCAGCAAGCGGGATAGGGTGACGAACACTGAAGCTTTCTTT | CASSKRDRVTNTEAFF
few | TRBJ1-1 | TRBV9 | NA | 15 | TGTGCCAGCAGCTTAGGGACCTCAAAGAGGACTGAAGCTTTCTTT | CASSLGTSKRTEAFF
NA | TRBJ1-1 | TRBV12-3/TRBV12-4 | TRBD1 | 15 | TGTGCCAGCAGTTCCCCACAGGGGCCAAACACTGAAGCTTTCTTT | CASSSPQGPNTEAFF
NA | TRBJ2-7 | TRBV28 | NA | 13 | TGTGCCAGCAGCCTAGGACAGCGCCCCGAGCAGTACTTC | CASSLGQRPEQYF
NA | TRBJ2-3 | TRBV5-1 | NA | 14 | TGCGCCAGCAGCGCGGGACAGAGCACAGATACGCAGTATTTT | CASSAGQSTDTQYF
few | TRBJ1-5 | TRBV7-9 | NA | 12 | TGTGCCAGGCTTTTGGGCAATCAGCCCCAGCATTTT | CARLLGNQPQHF